Following are 3 T cell receptor beta chains from one sample sequenced in a study of shared clonotypes between healthy human individuals. Some clones are missing from TCRdb's copy, which holds only in-frame ones; the method was immunoSEQ multiplex PCR. The sample shows about 1.4 million clones, roughly 96% of them seen only once. The specimen sequenced was naive CD4+ T cells sorted from blood. Subset of the sample: CD45RA+ positively selected. Source of these receptors: a man aged 25-45 years in good health.

CDR3 sequence (DNA): TGCGCCAGCAGCCAAGTTGTCTCTAGCGGGAGGGTCGGGGAGCTGTTTTTT. Amino acids: CASSQVVSSGRVGELFF. The chain recombines TRBV4-1 with TRBJ2-2, with TRBD2 matching 12 bases. CDR1 and CDR2 from the germline V gene are MGHRA and YSYEKL. Trimming removed 1 base from V and 7 bases from J; junction bases left unmatched: 7. The CDR3 sequence is 17 residues long.

J is TRBJ2-3 and V is TRBV18; D is perhaps TRBD1 (6 bases). The V gene lost 4 bases and the J gene lost 4 bases, with 12 bases spanning the gap. CDR1 is KGHSH and CDR2 is LQKENI in the germline V gene. The CDR3 sequence is 14 residues long. CDR3 residues: CASSLRDTADTQYF. CDR3 DNA: TGTGCCAGCTCACTACGGGACACCGCAGATACGCAGTATTTT. The entire variable domain, with the rest obtained from reference TRBV18 and TRBJ2-3, is as follows: NAGVMQNPRHLVRRRGQEARLRCSPMKGHSHVYWYRQLPEEGLKFMVYLQKENIIDESGMPKERFSAEFPKEGPSILRIQQVVRGDSAAYFCASSLRDTADTQYFGPGTRLTVL.

CDR3 in amino acids: CASSETDYEQYF. The CDR3 DNA reads TGTGCCAGCAGCGAGACAGACTACGAGCAGTACTTC. The J gene is TRBJ2-7, the V gene TRBV7-9, with D maybe TRBD1 (5 bases). Germline values: CDR1 SEHNR, CDR2 FQNEAQ (reference sequence). Trimming cost V 5 bases and J 3 bases, with 8 bases left between them. This CDR3 is 12 amino acids long.